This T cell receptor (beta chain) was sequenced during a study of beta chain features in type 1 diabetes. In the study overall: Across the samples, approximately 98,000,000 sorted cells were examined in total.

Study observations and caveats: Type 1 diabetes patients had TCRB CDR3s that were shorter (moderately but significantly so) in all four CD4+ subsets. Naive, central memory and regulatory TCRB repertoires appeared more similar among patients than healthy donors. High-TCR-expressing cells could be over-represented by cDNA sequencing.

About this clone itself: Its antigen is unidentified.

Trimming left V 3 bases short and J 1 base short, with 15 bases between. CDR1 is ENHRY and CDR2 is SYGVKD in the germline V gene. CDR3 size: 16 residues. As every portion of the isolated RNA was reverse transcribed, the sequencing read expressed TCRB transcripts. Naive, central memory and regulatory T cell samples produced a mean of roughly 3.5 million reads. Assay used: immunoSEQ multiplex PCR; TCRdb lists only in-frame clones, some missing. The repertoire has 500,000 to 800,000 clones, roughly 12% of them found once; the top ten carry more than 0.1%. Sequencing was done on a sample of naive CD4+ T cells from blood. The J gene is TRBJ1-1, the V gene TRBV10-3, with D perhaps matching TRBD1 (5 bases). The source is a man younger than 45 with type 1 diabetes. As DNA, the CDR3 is TGTGCCATCAGTGATTTTTCCCGGGACGAGAACACTGAAGCTTTCTTT. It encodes CAISDFSRDENTEAFF.